The 23 T cell receptor beta chains in this list originate from one sample, sequenced in a study of T cell responses to AZD1222 COVID-19 vaccine. Assay: immunoSEQ multiplex PCR; the TCRdb copy retains only in-frame clones and omits some. The repertoire has around 190,000 clones, 80% to 90% of them found once; the top ten carry less than 0.55%. The sample consisted of peripheral blood, taken on day 0 of AZD1222 vaccination. The receptors come from an adult in good health.

The chain uses TRBV5-4 and TRBJ2-5; 13 positions agree with TRBD2. After removal of 4 bases from V and 4 bases from J, the junction contained 4 bases not matched to a gene. CDR3 size: 15 residues. Germline V gene data show CDR1 as SGHNT and CDR2 as YYREEE (reference sequence). The CDR3 protein is CASSRTSGSAETQYF. DNA of the CDR3: TGTGCCAGCAGCAGGACTAGCGGGAGTGCAGAGACCCAGTACTTC.

The chain employs TRBV4-1 and TRBJ2-2, with TRBD2 matching 13 bases. CDR1 is MGHRA, CDR2 YSYEKL, per germline. V shed 8 bases and J 1 base; nucleotides not matched to a gene: 4. This CDR3 is 16 amino acids long. The CDR3 reads CASDRTSGRNTGELFF. In nucleotides, the CDR3 is TGCGCCAGCGATAGGACTAGCGGGAGGAACACCGGGGAGCTGTTTTTT.

This rearrangement joins TRBV18 to TRBJ2-1, with D possibly called TRBD1 or TRBD2 (5 bases each). The V end lost 4 bases, the J end lost 2 bases, and 12 bases lay between the germline ends. Germline lookup yields CDR1 KGHSH and CDR2 LQKENI. This CDR3 has 15 amino acids. The CDR3 reads CASSLGTGTYNEQFF. CDR3 in DNA: TGTGCCAGCTCACTAGGGACGGGAACCTACAATGAGCAGTTCTTC. The variable domain in full, with the rest retrieved from reference TRBV18 and TRBJ2-1, is NAGVMQNPRHLVRRRGQEARLRCSPMKGHSHVYWYRQLPEEGLKFMVYLQKENIIDESGMPKERFSAEFPKEGPSILRIQQVVRGDSAAYFCASSLGTGTYNEQFFGPGTRLTVL.

The J gene is TRBJ2-2, the V gene TRBV7-6, with 8 bases fitting TRBD1. V lost 5 bases, J lost 7 bases, and 9 bases stayed unmatched. The germline gives CDR1 SGHVS, CDR2 FNYEAQ. The CDR3 contains 15 residues. The CDR3 region has the DNA TGTGCCAGCAGCCCCGGACAGGGAACCCACGGGGAGCTGTTTTTT. Its translation is CASSPGQGTHGELFF. Supplemented by reference TRBV7-6 and TRBJ2-2, the full variable domain reads GAGVSQSPRYKVTKRGQDVALRCDPISGHVSLYWYRQALGQGPEFLTYFNYEAQQDKSGLPNDRFSAERPEGSISTLTIQRTEQRDSAMYRCASSPGQGTHGELFFGEGSRLTVL.

This clone was found once. The chain employs TRBV6-5 and TRBJ2-1, with D uncertain. Trimming left V 8 bases short and J 7 bases short, with 15 bases between. This CDR3 contains 13 residues. Germline values: CDR1 MNHEY, CDR2 SVGAGI. Here the CDR3 DNA reads TGTGCCAGCGCGAAATGGGTGGGAAATGAGCAGTTCTTC. It encodes CASAKWVGNEQFF.

V is TRBV7-8 and J is TRBJ1-1; the match to TRBD1 covers 8 bases. Germline lookup yields CDR1 SGHVS and CDR2 FQNEAQ. The ends lost 5 bases at V and 1 base at J; junction bases unmatched: 6. This CDR3 region has 15 residues. The CDR3 protein is CASSPRGQGNTEAFF. The CDR3 DNA follows: TGTGCCAGCAGCCCCAGGGGGCAGGGGAACACTGAAGCTTTCTTT. The entire variable domain, with the rest obtained from reference TRBV7-8 and TRBJ1-1, is as follows: GAGVSQSPRYKVAKRGQDVALRCDPISGHVSLFWYQQALGQGPEFLTYFQNEAQLDKSGLPSDRFFAERPEGSVSTLKIQRTQQEDSAVYLCASSPRGQGNTEAFFGQGTRLTVV.

The chain joins TRBV12-3 or TRBV12-4 to TRBJ2-3; D is possibly TRBD1 (5 bases). Between the trimmed V and J ends, which lost 6 bases and 5 bases, there was a span of 6 bases. The CDR3 consists of 11 residues. The CDR3 DNA reads as TGTGCCAGCAGGGGGCGAGATACGCAGTATTTT. Translation gives CASRGRDTQYF.

The rearrangement joins TRBV2 to TRBJ1-5; 8 bases map to TRBD1. This CDR3 spans 15 amino acids. The junction had 3 bases not matched to a gene; V was cut back by 5 bases and J by 0 bases. CDR1 is SNHLY, CDR2 FYNNEI, per germline. CDR3 residues: CASSPTGVSNQPQHF. The DNA of the CDR3 is TGTGCCAGCAGTCCGACAGGGGTTAGCAATCAGCCCCAGCATTTT.

The rearrangement uses TRBV5-1 and TRBJ2-7; 7 nucleotides match TRBD2. The CDR3 is 15 residues long. Trimming removed 4 bases from V and 4 bases from J; junction bases left unmatched: 11. CDR1 and CDR2 (germline): SGHRS, YFSETQ. CDR3 DNA sequence: TGCGCCAGCAGCCCGCTGGGCGGGAGTACGTACGAGCAGTACTTC. Protein product: CASSPLGGSTYEQYF.

This chain connects TRBV6-5 to TRBJ1-6; possible D gene TRBD1, 5 bases. In germline, CDR1 is MNHEY, CDR2 SVGAGI. The CDR3 runs 12 residues. Deletions cut 9 bases from V and 9 bases from J, with 12 bases between. This CDR3 is CASKFGGSPLHF. The DNA of the CDR3 is TGTGCCAGTAAATTTGGGGGTTCACCCCTCCACTTT.

This clone has only a few counts. This rearrangement joins TRBV18 to TRBJ1-1, with D maybe TRBD1 (5 bases). V dropped 0 bases and J dropped 0 bases, with 11 bases sitting between them. The CDR3 is made up of 16 amino acids. CDR1 is KGHSH, CDR2 LQKENI, per germline. In DNA, the CDR3 is TGTGCCAGCTCACCACCCGACAGCACTATGAACACTGAAGCTTTCTTT. It is translated as CASSPPDSTMNTEAFF. The variable domain in full, completed from reference TRBV18 and TRBJ1-1, reads NAGVMQNPRHLVRRRGQEARLRCSPMKGHSHVYWYRQLPEEGLKFMVYLQKENIIDESGMPKERFSAEFPKEGPSILRIQQVVRGDSAAYFCASSPPDSTMNTEAFFGQGTRLTVV.

This chain joins TRBV7-2 and TRBJ2-5; a possible D gene is TRBD2 (5 bases). V was shortened by 6 bases and J by 5 bases, with 16 bases between the two germline ends. Germline CDR1 is SGHTA and CDR2 is FQGNSA. The CDR3 spans 14 residues. For the CDR3, the DNA is TGTGCCAGCAGTTCTGCTAGCTCCCGGGAGACCCAGTACTTC. Translation: CASSSASSRETQYF. Full variable domain (missing parts from reference TRBV7-2 and TRBJ2-5): GAGVSQSPSNKVTEKGKDVELRCDPISGHTALYWYRQSLGQGLEFLIYFQGNSAPDKSGLPSDRFSAERTGGSVSTLTIQRTQQEDSAVYLCASSSASSRETQYFGPGTRLLVL.

The chain recombines TRBV6-5 with TRBJ2-2, with D perhaps assigned TRBD1 or TRBD2 (6 bases each). The CDR3 length is 15 residues. CDR1 and CDR2 (germline): MNHEY, SVGAGI. Trimming cost V 6 bases and J 4 bases, with 15 bases left between them. CDR3 nucleotide sequence: TGTGCCAGCAGGACCCAGAAGGGGGGCACCGGGGAGCTGTTTTTT. Its protein is CASRTQKGGTGELFF.

V usage is TRBV11-3 and J usage is TRBJ2-3; 8 positions match TRBD2. The V gene's germline CDR1 is SGHNT and CDR2 YENEEA. There are 17 residues in the CDR3. Unmatched junction bases numbered 9, after V lost 2 bases and J lost 2 bases. This CDR3 is CASSLNERGRVTDTQYF. The CDR3, as DNA: TGTGCCAGCAGCTTAAATGAGCGGGGGAGGGTCACAGATACGCAGTATTTT.

This sequence joins TRBV10-2 and TRBJ2-1; 11 bases line up with TRBD2. Trimming removed 3 bases from V and 0 bases from J; junction bases left unmatched: 7. This CDR3 has 18 amino acids. Per the germline V gene, CDR1 is WSHSY and CDR2 is SAAADI. For the CDR3, the DNA is TGCGCCAGCAGTGAAAGACTAGCGGGGATGGGCTCCTACAATGAGCAGTTCTTC. Its translation is CASSERLAGMGSYNEQFF.

The chain carries TRBV10-3 and TRBJ1-1, with D possibly TRBD1 on 6 matching bases. V dropped 4 bases and J dropped 7 bases, with 13 bases sitting between them. Germline V gene lookup returns CDR1 ENHRY and CDR2 SYGVKD. The CDR3 consists of 13 residues. CDR3 loop: CAISGGGGFEAFF. In DNA, the CDR3 is TGTGCCATCAGTGGAGGGGGAGGCTTTGAAGCTTTCTTT.

The V gene is TRBV10-3, the J gene TRBJ2-5; D remains ambiguous. CDR1 and CDR2 (germline): ENHRY, SYGVKD. CDR3 length equals 11 residues. With 4 bases removed from V and 5 bases from J, the gap between germline ends came to 5 bases. The CDR3: CAISVGETQYF. Written as DNA, the CDR3 is TGTGCCATCAGTGTTGGGGAGACCCAGTACTTC.

CDR3: CASTQGSEAFF. CDR3 nucleotide sequence: TGTGCCAGCACACAGGGTTCTGAAGCTTTCTTT. The chain employs TRBV7-9 and TRBJ1-1, with D perhaps matching TRBD1 (6 bases). This CDR3 is built from 11 residues. V lost 7 bases and J 6 bases, leaving 9 bases between the germline ends. Germline CDR1 reads SEHNR; CDR2 reads FQNEAQ (reference sequence).

The chain has TRBV5-1 and TRBJ2-1, with unresolved D. CDR1 and CDR2 from the germline V gene are SGHRS and YFSETQ. This CDR3 comprises 15 residues. With 6 bases removed from V and 0 bases from J, the gap between germline ends came to 13 bases. DNA for the CDR3: TGCGCCAGCACCCCGGCGTTGAGCTCCTACAATGAGCAGTTCTTC. It specifies CASTPALSSYNEQFF.

The chain joins TRBV5-1 to TRBJ1-6; D is perhaps TRBD1 (5 bases). Trimming left V 0 bases short and J 10 bases short, with 11 bases between. CDR1 is SGHRS, CDR2 YFSETQ, per germline. This CDR3 region has 14 residues. CDR3 sequence reads: CASSLAGGESPLHF. The CDR3 DNA reads TGCGCCAGCAGCTTGGCCGGAGGGGAGTCACCCCTCCACTTT.

The CDR3 nucleotides are TGCGCCAGCAGCTTAGACGCCACCCCCCACAATGAGCAGTTCTTC. Amino acid sequence: CASSLDATPHNEQFF. The chain is built from TRBV5-1 and TRBJ2-1; D call uncertain. The V and J ends lost 2 bases and 5 bases respectively, with 14 bases between them. The CDR3 is 15 amino acids. CDR1 is SGHRS, CDR2 YFSETQ, per germline.

The V call is TRBV5-5, the J call TRBJ1-1; TRBD1 is a possible D gene (5 bases). Germline CDR1 is SGHKS and CDR2 is YYEKEE (reference sequence). Between the trimmed V and J ends, which lost 3 bases and 1 base, there was a span of 16 bases. CDR3 length equals 16 residues. CDR3 sequence reads: CASSWILGRANTEAFF. The CDR3 coding sequence is TGTGCCAGCAGCTGGATCTTGGGACGGGCGAACACTGAAGCTTTCTTT.

The chain recombines TRBV2 with TRBJ2-4; D may be TRBD1 or TRBD2 (6 bases each). CDR1 is SNHLY, CDR2 FYNNEI, per germline. The CDR3 loop spans 16 amino acids. Trimming pared 8 bases from V and 3 bases from J, leaving 20 bases between. The CDR3, as DNA: TGTGCCAGCCTCAAGACGGGGGCTTTGAGCAAAAACATTCAGTACTTC. Its protein product is CASLKTGALSKNIQYF.